This TCR beta chain was profiled in a study of T-cell reconstitution after alpha-beta-depleted transplantation in children (dated by TCRdb to the mid-2010s). With respect to the entire study: Using TCR repertoire profiling, the study quantitatively followed how T-cell immune reconstitution unfolded in children after TCRalphabeta/CD19-depleted allogeneic hematopoietic cell transplantation. Overall results and qualifications from the work: In some patients, the high TCRbeta diversity seen at day 60 was put down to recipient T cells and intrathymic progenitors that had survived conditioning. About two months after transplant, the apparently early recovery of alphabetaT-cell counts reportedly depended on just several hundred clones that had expanded rapidly and came from non-depleted graft cells. Over subsequent months, a decline in hyperexpanded clone frequencies was noted, and after one year, T-cell counts and TCRbeta diversity were mostly ascribed to newly produced T cells.

The table lists this clonotype with many counts. Its target antigen remains unknown. Qualities for individual bases were not recorded, and no much larger clone is one base off. The label giving this sample's treatment or condition can be read as: allogeneic hematopoietic cell transplantation with graft depleted of TCRalphabeta T cells and CD19 B cells. The children who served as transplant recipients had been given grafts of TCRalphabeta/CD19-depleted allogeneic hematopoietic cells. Libraries were made using PCR. Sequencing instrument: Illumina HiSeq 2500. Molecular barcoding was employed in the preparation of TCR libraries, with unique molecular identifiers being used to normalize TCRbeta repertoire quantification. TCRdb ran its own pipeline on the public reads, namely fastp trimming at Q25 and MiXCR clone calling, and kept in-frame beta chains. CDR3 protein sequences are deduplicated, and each keeps its most common genes and DNA. In this sample the table shows hundreds of thousands of distinct CDR3 sequences, less than 15% of which occur a single time. The top ten hold about 0.77% of the sample.

The CDR3 spans 14 residues, from the cysteine through the phenylalanine. Of all the DNA, just the CDR3 is kept, 42 bases in frame from base 1. At the junction V is shortened by 7 bases and J by 3 bases, with 16 bases in between. The sequence derives from a girl between 2 and 10 years old with congenital amegakaryocytic thrombocytopenia, due to receive a stem cell transplant. The V and J segments used are TRBV12-3 or TRBV12-4 and TRBJ2-7; the best D guess is TRBD2, with 8 bases matching. Here the sequenced sample was PBMCs, taken before TCRalphabeta/CD19-depleted stem cell transplant. The sequenced DNA is TGTGCCAGCACCCTTAGCGGGACAGTCTACGAGCAGTACTTC. Its product reads: CASTLSGTVYEQYF.